The entry that follows covers one TCR beta chain sequence. The data stem from a study of shared clonotypes between healthy human individuals. From germline, CDR1 is SNHLY and CDR2 FYNNEI. The length of the CDR3 is 15 residues. Trimming shortened V by 7 bases and J by 0 bases, and 12 bases separated the two germline ends. The method was immunoSEQ multiplex PCR; TCRdb's version includes in-frame clones alone and lacks a portion of them. Of some 1.5 million clones in the sample, around 97% were seen once. This rearrangement joins TRBV2 to TRBJ2-2; weak D call: TRBD1 (5 bases). This TCR came from a man in his thirties or forties in good health. Sequenced input: naive CD4+ T cells sorted from blood. Stated subset: CD45RA+ positively selected. CDR3: CASKGEPANTGELFF. The CDR3 coding sequence is TGTGCCAGCAAAGGGGAACCCGCGAACACCGGGGAGCTGTTTTTT.